The source of this TCR beta chain is a study of long-term antiretroviral therapy in people with HIV. Study findings and constraints: Post-ART, diversity grew, though it stayed under transplant donor control levels.

Germline V lookup: CDR1 SGHRS, CDR2 YFSETQ. V was cut by 0 bases and J by 3 bases, with 10 bases left in between. The CDR3 consists of 14 residues. Turning to this clone: Its specificity is not known.

An immunoSEQ assay, version v3.0, was performed at survey level. A target of roughly 40,000-50,000 T-cell genomes per sample was set for sequencing. Using immunoSEQ multiplex PCR, the repertoire was profiled, and TCRdb retains in-frame clones only, with some absent. The sample yields about 36,000 clones, about four fifths seen once. The receptor was derived from a man in his late teens or twenties with HIV. Sequencing was performed on unsorted PBMCs, taken 0.6 years after starting antiretroviral therapy. The chain recombines TRBV5-1 with TRBJ2-7, with D uncertain. CDR3 sequence: CASSLAYQNYEQYF. Here the CDR3 DNA reads TGCGCCAGCAGCTTGGCCTATCAGAACTACGAGCAGTACTTC. Using reference TRBV5-1 and TRBJ2-7 for the parts outside the CDR3, the full variable domain is KAGVTQTPRYLIKTRGQQVTLSCSPISGHRSVSWYQQTPGQGLQFLFEYFSETQRNKGNFPGRFSGRQFSNSRSEMNVSTLELGDSALYLCASSLAYQNYEQYFGPGTRLTVT.